The T cell receptor beta chain under discussion was sequenced for a study of cytomegalovirus exposure and HLA in healthy donors. Study outcomes and limitations: As was reported, the HLA-A and HLA-B alleles of most subjects were accurately predicted from TCR beta sequences.

PCR amplification relied on 60 Vbeta primers (plus 13 Jbeta primers). Generated by immunoSEQ multiplex PCR, the TCRdb table keeps only in-frame clones and is missing some. Among over 200,000 clones listed, about four fifths were seen once. On this clone itself: No antigen is known for it. Other DNA sequences in the same sample also yield this CDR3.

The receptor was derived from a middle-aged woman in good health and CMV-seropositive. Sequencing was performed on PBMCs.

The CDR3 nucleotides read TGTGCCAGCAGCGTAGGGACTAGCGGGAACAATGAGCAGTTCTTC. Translating it yields CASSVGTSGNNEQFF. The V and J genes are TRBV9 and TRBJ2-1; 12 nucleotides match TRBD2. After removal of 0 bases from V and 5 bases from J, the junction contained 0 bases not matched to a gene. Germline V gives CDR1 SGDLS, CDR2 YYNGEE. The CDR3 has 15 amino acids.